This T cell receptor (beta chain) derives from a study of monozygotic twins with inflammatory bowel disease. TCRdb re-called the 5' RACE reads and catalogs CDR3 proteins one per entry, DNA excluded. The sample is made up of about 380,000 distinct CDR3 sequences, and the top ten hold approximately 2.4% of it. Germline-derived CDR1 and CDR2 are SGHVS and FQNEAQ. This CDR3 contains 17 residues. This TCR was recovered from a human donor with ulcerative colitis or Crohn's disease, or a healthy co-twin of an affected twin (not recorded which). Sequenced input: blood. The V call is TRBV7-8, the J call TRBJ2-3. The CDR3 protein is CASSLAQASGDTDTQYF.